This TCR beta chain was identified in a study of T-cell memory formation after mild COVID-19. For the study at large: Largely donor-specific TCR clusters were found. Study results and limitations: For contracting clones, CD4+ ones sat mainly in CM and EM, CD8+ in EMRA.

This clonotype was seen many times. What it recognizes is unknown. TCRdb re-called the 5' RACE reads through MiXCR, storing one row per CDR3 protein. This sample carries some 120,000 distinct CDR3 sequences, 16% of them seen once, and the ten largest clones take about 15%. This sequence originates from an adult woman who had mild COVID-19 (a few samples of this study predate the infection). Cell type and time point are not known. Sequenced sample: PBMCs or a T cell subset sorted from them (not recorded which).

Written as DNA, the CDR3 is TGCGCCAGCAGCTTGGATTGGCCGATCCAAGAGACCCAGTACTTC. Protein product: CASSLDWPIQETQYF. V gene TRBV5-1 combines with J gene TRBJ2-5; no reliable D call. Trimming took off 0 bases at V and 1 base at J, with 10 bases between the two ends. This CDR3 region has 15 residues. Germline V lookup: CDR1 SGHRS, CDR2 YFSETQ. The whole variable domain, filled in from reference TRBV5-1 and TRBJ2-5, reads KAGVTQTPRYLIKTRGQQVTLSCSPISGHRSVSWYQQTPGQGLQFLFEYFSETQRNKGNFPGRFSGRQFSNSRSEMNVSTLELGDSALYLCASSLDWPIQETQYFGPGTRLLVL.